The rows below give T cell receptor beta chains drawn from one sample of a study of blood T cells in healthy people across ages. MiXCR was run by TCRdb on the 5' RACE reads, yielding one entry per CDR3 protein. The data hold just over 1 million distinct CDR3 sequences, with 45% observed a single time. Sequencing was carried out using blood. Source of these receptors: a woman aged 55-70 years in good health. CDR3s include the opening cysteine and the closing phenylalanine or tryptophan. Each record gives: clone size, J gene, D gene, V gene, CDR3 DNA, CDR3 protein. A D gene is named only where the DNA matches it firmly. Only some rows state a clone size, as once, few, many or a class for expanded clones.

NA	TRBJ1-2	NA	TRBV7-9	TGTGCCAGCAGCTTAGGCGAGGGGTCCCTCTATGGCTACACCTTC	CASSLGEGSLYGYTF
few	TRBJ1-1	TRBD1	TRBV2	TGTGCCAGCAGTTCCGGGACAGGGAACACTGAAGCTTTCTTT	CASSSGTGNTEAFF
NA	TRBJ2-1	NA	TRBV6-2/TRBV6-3	TGTACCAGCAGTTTGGCGCCATTAAGTACAAATGAGCAGTTCTTC	CTSSLAPLSTNEQFF
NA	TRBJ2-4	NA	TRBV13	TGTGCCAGCAGCTTAAGGCGAAATTATGGCAACATTCAGTACTTC	CASSLRRNYGNIQYF
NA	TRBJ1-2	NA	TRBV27	TGTGCCAGCAGTTCCCGGGAACTCTACGATGGCTACACCTTC	CASSSRELYDGYTF
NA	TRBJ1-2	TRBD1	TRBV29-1	TGCAGCGTTGAGGGGACAGGGGGCCGTGGCTACACCTTC	CSVEGTGGRGYTF
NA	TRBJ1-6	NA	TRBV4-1	TGCGCCAGCAGCCAGAACGAACGAAGGAGCGTTCAGAGCTCCTATAATTCACCCCTCCACTTT	CASSQNERRSVQSSYNSPLHF
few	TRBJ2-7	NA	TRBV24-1	TGTGCCACCAGTGATTTAGACCGCGGCGAGCAGTACTTC	CATSDLDRGEQYF
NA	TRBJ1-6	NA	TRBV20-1	TGCAGTGCTCCCAGTGAAATGTGGAATTCACCCCTCCACTTT	CSAPSEMWNSPLHF
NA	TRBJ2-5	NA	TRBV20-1	TGCAGTGCTAGAGGGCTCCCAGGGGCGGCCCCGGAGACCCAGTACTTC	CSARGLPGAAPETQYF
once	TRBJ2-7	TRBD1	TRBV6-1	TGTGCCAGCAGTGAGTGGGCAGGGGGTTCCTACGAGCAGTACTTC	CASSEWAGGSYEQYF
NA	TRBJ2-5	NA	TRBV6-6	TGTGCCAGCAGTTACTCGCTGCTAGCCGAGACCCAGGACTTC	CASSYSLLAETQDF
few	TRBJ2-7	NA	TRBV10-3	TGTGCCATCAGTGAGCCGGGGTGGGTCTACGAGCAGTACTTC	CAISEPGWVYEQYF
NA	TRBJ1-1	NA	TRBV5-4	TGTGCCAGCAGCCCGGGACATCCGAACACTGAAGCTTTCTTT	CASSPGHPNTEAFF
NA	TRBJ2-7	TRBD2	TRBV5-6	TGTGCCAGCAGCTTGAGTAGCGGGGGGATCTCCTACGAGCAGTACTTC	CASSLSSGGISYEQYF
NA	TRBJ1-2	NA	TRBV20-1	TGCAGTGCTAGAGAGGAGGGCAGGGGCTATGGCTACACCTTC	CSAREEGRGYGYTF
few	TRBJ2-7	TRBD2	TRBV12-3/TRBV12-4	TGTGCCAGCAGTTTGGCCCCTTGGACTAGCGGGGTCGACGAGCAGTACTTC	CASSLAPWTSGVDEQYF
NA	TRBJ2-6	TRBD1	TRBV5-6	TGTGCCAGCAGCTTATATCAGGGGGAACTAGGAGTGGCCTCTGGGGCCAACGTCCTGACTTTC	CASSLYQGELGVASGANVLTF
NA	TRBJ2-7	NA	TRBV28	TGTGCCAGCAGTCAATATCGACGCCCACTAGATACGGACGAGCAGTACTTC	CASSQYRRPLDTDEQYF
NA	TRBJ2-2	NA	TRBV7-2	TGTGCCAGCAGCTTTTCGGGGGAGAGGACCGGGGAGCTGTTTTTT	CASSFSGERTGELFF
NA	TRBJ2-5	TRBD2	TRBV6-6	TGTGCCAGCAGTTACTCCGGTAGCGGGAGGGAGACCCAGTACTTC	CASSYSGSGRETQYF
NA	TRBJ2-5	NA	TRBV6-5	TGTGCCAGCAGTCCCGGACCGATCCGAGAGACCCAGTACTTC	CASSPGPIRETQYF
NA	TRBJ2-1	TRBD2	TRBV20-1	TGCAGTGCTCAGCGCTTAGCGGGAGGGCGGAATGAGCAGTTCTTC	CSAQRLAGGRNEQFF
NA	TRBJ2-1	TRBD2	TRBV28	TGTGCCAGCAGTAGGGGGACTAGTTCCTACAATGAGCAGTTCTTC	CASSRGTSSYNEQFF
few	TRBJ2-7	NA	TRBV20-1	TGCAGTGCTAGAGCAACTAGATCCGAGCAGTACTTC	CSARATRSEQYF
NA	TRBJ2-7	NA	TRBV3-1	TGTGCCAGCAGCCAAGCCACCGGGACCCCCAGGCGGGATGAGCAGTACTTC	CASSQATGTPRRDEQYF
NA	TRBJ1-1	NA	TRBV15	TGTGCCACCAGCAGAAGTCTGAACACTGAAGCTTTCTTT	CATSRSLNTEAFF
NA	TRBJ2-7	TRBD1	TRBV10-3	TGTGCCATCAGTCCGGACAGGGGGCGGGGGTATCAAGACGAGCAGTACTTC	CAISPDRGRGYQDEQYF
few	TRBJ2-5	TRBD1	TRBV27	TGTGCCACCGGCATGACAACTAATCCGGGACAGGGGCCCGAGACCCAGTACTTC	CATGMTTNPGQGPETQYF
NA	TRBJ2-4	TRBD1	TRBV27	TGTGCCAGCAGACCGGGACAGGCAGGCAACATTCAGTACTTC	CASRPGQAGNIQYF
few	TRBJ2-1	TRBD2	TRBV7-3	TGTGCCAGCAGCCAAGCGGGGAGACCCTACAATGAGCAGTTCTTC	CASSQAGRPYNEQFF
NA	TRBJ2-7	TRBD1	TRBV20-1	TGCAGTGCTCCTGACAGGGGTCATACCCTTCCCTACGAGCAGTACTTC	CSAPDRGHTLPYEQYF
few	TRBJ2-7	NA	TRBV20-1	TGCAGTGCTAGGGGGGACACAAACTACGAGCAGTACTTC	CSARGDTNYEQYF
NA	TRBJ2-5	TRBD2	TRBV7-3	TGTGCCAGCAGCTTAGGTCCGGGGCTAGCGGGAGGCATACACAATGAGCAGTACTTC	CASSLGPGLAGGIHNEQYF
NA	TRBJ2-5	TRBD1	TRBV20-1	TGCAGTGCTAGTACGCCAGGGGGTAGGGAGACCCAGTACTTC	CSASTPGGRETQYF
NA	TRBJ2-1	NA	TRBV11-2	TGCGCCAGCAGCTTAGCTAGGACGGAGGCTCAGCAGTTCTTC	CASSLARTEAQQFF
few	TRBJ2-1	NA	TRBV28	TGTGCCAGCAGTTTATTCCCTAGAGCTTCCTACAATGAGCAGTTCTTC	CASSLFPRASYNEQFF
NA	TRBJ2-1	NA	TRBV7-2	TGTGCCAGCAGCTTAAGAGGCGGGAACAGAAGGGGCTACAATGAGCAGTTCTTC	CASSLRGGNRRGYNEQFF
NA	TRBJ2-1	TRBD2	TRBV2	TGTGCCAGCAGCCAGGTCGGACTAGCGGGGCAGTTCTTC	CASSQVGLAGQFF
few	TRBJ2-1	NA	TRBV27	TGTGCCAGCAGTGCACTTAGTGAGCAGTTCTTC	CASSALSEQFF
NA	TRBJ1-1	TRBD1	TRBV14	TGTGCCAGCAGCCAAGAGGGCTCAGGACAGGCCAACACTGAAGCTTTCTTT	CASSQEGSGQANTEAFF
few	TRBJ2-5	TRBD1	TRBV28	TGTGCCAGCAGTTCCCGGGACAGTTACAATGAGCAGTACTTC	CASSSRDSYNEQYF
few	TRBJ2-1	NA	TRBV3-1	TGTGCCAGCAGCCAACTATCAAACAATGAGCAGTTCTTC	CASSQLSNNEQFF
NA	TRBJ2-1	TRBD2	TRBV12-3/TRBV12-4	TGTGCCAGCAGTTTAGGGACTAGCGGGAGGGCGGGACAGTTCTTC	CASSLGTSGRAGQFF
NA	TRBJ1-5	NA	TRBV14	TGTGCCAGCAGCCAAGTCGATCAGCCCCAGCATTTT	CASSQVDQPQHF
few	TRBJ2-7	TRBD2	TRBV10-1	TGCGCCAGCAGTGAGCCGGGACTAGGCGAGCAGTACTTC	CASSEPGLGEQYF
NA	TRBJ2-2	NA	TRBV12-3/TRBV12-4	TGTGCCAGCAGTTCGGACTTGAACACCGGGGAGCTGTTTTTT	CASSSDLNTGELFF
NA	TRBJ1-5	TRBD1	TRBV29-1	TGCAGCGTTAAATGTTTCGGACAGGGGGCCGATAATCAGCCCCAGCATTTT	CSVKCFGQGADNQPQHF
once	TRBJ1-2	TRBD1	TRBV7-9	TGTGTCAGCAGCCCGGACAGGGGGCTCGGCTACACCTTC	CVSSPDRGLGYTF
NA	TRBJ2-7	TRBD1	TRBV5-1	TGCGCCAGCAGCGTACAGGGGCCCTACGAGCAGTACTTC	CASSVQGPYEQYF
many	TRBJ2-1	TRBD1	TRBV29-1	TGCAGCGTTGAAGGGACAGGGGGAACCTTCGATGAGCAGTTCTTC	CSVEGTGGTFDEQFF